Listed here are 2 T cell receptor beta chains from one sample, sequenced in a study of breast tumors, draining lymph nodes, adjacent tissues. MiXCR, applied by TCRdb to the multiplex PCR reads, yields one record per CDR3 protein. The data show 85,000 to 120,000 distinct CDR3 sequences, with about 31% seen just once and approximately 5.2% held by the top ten. Axillary draining lymph nodes of breast cancer patients supplied the node samples. The sequenced material came from axillary lymph node tissue. These receptors originate from a female donor with breast cancer. Some clones in this sample may be carry-over from other donors' samples.

This clonotype was observed at least ten times. The chain employs TRBV15 and TRBJ2-2, with D maybe TRBD1 (6 bases). Germline CDR1 LNHNV, CDR2 YYDKDF (reference sequence). V lost 2 bases and J 2 bases, leaving 9 bases between the germline ends. This CDR3 has 15 residues. The CDR3 DNA sequence: TGTGCCACCAGCAGAACAGGGTTAAACACCGGGGAGCTGTTTTTT. Translation: CATSRTGLNTGELFF.

This clonotype was observed once. This chain links TRBV15 with TRBJ1-3, with 10 bases lining up with TRBD1. Germline assignment: CDR1 LNHNV and CDR2 YYDKDF (reference sequence). J gave up 4 bases and V 3 bases, and 9 bases lay outside the gene matches. The CDR3 covers 17 residues. CDR3 in amino acids: CATSSFGTGVSGNTIYF. For the CDR3, the DNA is TGTGCCACCAGCAGCTTTGGGACAGGGGTGTCAGGAAACACCATATATTTT.